A single T cell receptor (beta chain) is shown here with its context. The CDR3 has 13 residues. Germline V CDR1 and CDR2: SNHLY, FYNNEI. Trimming took 6 bases from V and 5 from J, leaving 13 bases between them. The source of the sample is a study of blood T cell repertoires in COVID-19. Study-level information: Acute and convalescent COVID-19 specimens originated in the United States, Italy and Spain. T cells, B-cell-depleted T cells, or PBMCs supplied cDNA or gDNA.

Under the authors' procedure: Amplification from reference gene primers served as the basis for estimated nucleated cell counts. Generated by immunoSEQ multiplex PCR, the TCRdb table keeps only in-frame clones and is missing some. The V and J calls and clone size come from that table; D and trimming were worked out from the DNA. In the table there are 50,000 to 65,000 clones, 80% to 95% of which are singletons. This receptor was identified in a man in his fifties with active COVID-19. The specimen sequenced was peripheral blood. V and J are TRBV2 and TRBJ1-2, with D possibly matching TRBD1 (5 bases). The CDR3 nucleotides are TGTGCCAGCAGCGGGGACTCCGATTATGGCTACACCTTC. Amino acid sequence: CASSGDSDYGYTF.